The rows below give T cell receptor beta chains drawn from one sample of a study of OX40 agonist ivuxolimab in advanced cancers. Profiling relied on immunoSEQ multiplex PCR, and the TCRdb table lists in-frame clones only, not all of them. The sample includes more than 60,000 clones, 70% to 80% of them seen just once. The material was CD4+ or CD8+ T cells sorted from blood, obtained in a trial of the OX40 agonist ivuxolimab. Every receptor here comes from an adult with an advanced solid tumor such as melanoma, head and neck, liver or kidney cancer. CDR3s include the opening cysteine and the closing phenylalanine or tryptophan. Fields, in order: clone size, V gene, J gene, D gene, CDR3 protein, CDR3 DNA. The D gene is left open where the match is weak. Not all rows give a size; the values are once, few, many and, for expanded clones, a class.

clone size: .
V gene: TRBV5-1
J gene: TRBJ2-3
D gene: .
CDR3 protein: CASSGRLAKDTQYF
CDR3 DNA: TGCGCCAGCAGCGGGCGGCTAGCAAAGGATACGCAGTATTTT

clone size: .
V gene: TRBV6-5
J gene: TRBJ2-6
D gene: .
CDR3 protein: CASSYSTGRGANVLTF
CDR3 DNA: TGTGCCAGCAGTTACTCGACAGGACGGGGGGCCAACGTCCTGACTTTC

clone size: .
V gene: TRBV6-6
J gene: TRBJ1-2
D gene: .
CDR3 protein: CASSYSESDGYTF
CDR3 DNA: TGTGCCAGCAGTTACTCGGAATCCGATGGCTACACCTTC

clone size: .
V gene: TRBV5-1
J gene: TRBJ2-1
D gene: TRBD2
CDR3 protein: CASSTSSGGYNEQFF
CDR3 DNA: TGCGCCAGCAGCACTTCTAGCGGGGGCTACAATGAGCAGTTCTTC

clone size: once
V gene: TRBV28
J gene: TRBJ1-2
D gene: .
CDR3 protein: CASSSNYGYTF
CDR3 DNA: TGTGCCAGCAGTTCTAACTATGGCTACACCTTC

clone size: .
V gene: TRBV18
J gene: TRBJ2-7
D gene: .
CDR3 protein: CASSPQGSYEQYF
CDR3 DNA: TGTGCCAGCTCACCACAGGGTTCCTACGAGCAGTACTTC

clone size: few
V gene: TRBV11-2
J gene: TRBJ1-3
D gene: .
CDR3 protein: CASSLVTGSGNTIYF
CDR3 DNA: TGTGCCAGCAGCTTGGTTACCGGCTCTGGAAACACCATATATTTT

clone size: .
V gene: TRBV7-2
J gene: TRBJ2-3
D gene: TRBD2
CDR3 protein: CASSRVGVAGNGGTDTQYF
CDR3 DNA: TGTGCCAGCAGCCGGGTAGGGGTAGCGGGAAATGGAGGCACAGATACGCAGTATTTT

clone size: .
V gene: TRBV29-1
J gene: TRBJ1-4
D gene: .
CDR3 protein: CSVEALQGGAEKLFF
CDR3 DNA: TGCAGCGTTGAAGCCCTACAGGGAGGGGCTGAAAAACTGTTTTTT

clone size: .
V gene: TRBV30
J gene: TRBJ1-5
D gene: .
CDR3 protein: CAWSVRDGAQHF
CDR3 DNA: TGTGCCTGGAGTGTACGAGACGGGGCCCAGCATTTT

clone size: once
V gene: TRBV10-3
J gene: TRBJ2-1
D gene: TRBD1
CDR3 protein: CAISAGTGYNEVQFF
CDR3 DNA: TGTGCCATCAGTGCGGGGACAGGGTACAATGAGGTGCAGTTCTTC

clone size: .
V gene: TRBV28
J gene: TRBJ1-2
D gene: .
CDR3 protein: CASRSGLAHGYTF
CDR3 DNA: TGTGCCAGCAGGTCCGGACTAGCGCATGGCTACACCTTC

clone size: .
V gene: TRBV4-1
J gene: TRBJ1-3
D gene: .
CDR3 protein: CASSQVFPGNTIYF
CDR3 DNA: TGCGCCAGCAGCCAAGTCTTTCCTGGAAACACCATATATTTT

clone size: .
V gene: TRBV7-2
J gene: TRBJ1-4
D gene: .
CDR3 protein: CASSLTFGEKLFF
CDR3 DNA: TGTGCCAGCAGCTTAACATTCGGTGAAAAACTGTTTTTT

clone size: .
V gene: TRBV6-6
J gene: TRBJ1-3
D gene: .
CDR3 protein: CASHSSGNTIYF
CDR3 DNA: TGTGCCAGTCATTCCTCTGGAAACACCATATATTTT

clone size: .
V gene: TRBV11-2
J gene: TRBJ1-3
D gene: TRBD1
CDR3 protein: CASSFGQDSGNTIYF
CDR3 DNA: TGTGCCAGCAGCTTCGGACAGGACTCTGGAAACACCATATATTTT

clone size: .
V gene: TRBV5-4
J gene: TRBJ2-5
D gene: .
CDR3 protein: CASSNQETQYF
CDR3 DNA: TGTGCCAGCAGCAACCAAGAGACCCAGTACTTC

clone size: .
V gene: TRBV7-3
J gene: TRBJ2-2
D gene: .
CDR3 protein: CASSLRDAGELFF
CDR3 DNA: TGTGCCAGCAGCTTAAGGGATGCCGGGGAGCTGTTTTTT

clone size: .
V gene: TRBV18
J gene: TRBJ2-3
D gene: TRBD2
CDR3 protein: CASSYTRTSGGTDTQYF
CDR3 DNA: TGTGCCAGCTCATACACTCGGACTAGCGGTGGCACAGATACGCAGTATTTT

clone size: once
V gene: TRBV7-2
J gene: TRBJ1-4
D gene: TRBD1
CDR3 protein: CASSTQQGAGEKLFF
CDR3 DNA: TGTGCCAGCAGCACGCAACAGGGGGCGGGCGAAAAACTGTTTTTT

clone size: once
V gene: TRBV11-2
J gene: TRBJ2-1
D gene: TRBD2
CDR3 protein: CASSSGTSGQSSYNEQFF
CDR3 DNA: TGTGCCAGCAGCTCTGGGACTAGCGGCCAAAGCTCCTACAATGAGCAGTTCTTC

clone size: .
V gene: TRBV10-2
J gene: TRBJ2-1
D gene: TRBD2
CDR3 protein: CASSEPGLAGEQFF
CDR3 DNA: TGCGCCAGCAGTGAACCCGGACTAGCGGGTGAGCAGTTCTTC

clone size: .
V gene: TRBV6-1
J gene: TRBJ2-1
D gene: .
CDR3 protein: CASTAGQKNEQFF
CDR3 DNA: TGTGCCAGCACGGCGGGACAGAAAAATGAGCAGTTCTTC

clone size: .
V gene: TRBV7-2
J gene: TRBJ1-2
D gene: TRBD1
CDR3 protein: CASSLDRGYGYTF
CDR3 DNA: TGTGCCAGCAGCTTGGACAGGGGCTATGGCTACACCTTC

clone size: once
V gene: TRBV6-5
J gene: TRBJ1-5
D gene: .
CDR3 protein: CASSSDDGVGHF
CDR3 DNA: TGTGCCAGCAGCTCCGATGACGGCGTGGGGCATTTT

clone size: .
V gene: TRBV5-8
J gene: TRBJ1-6
D gene: .
CDR3 protein: CASSLGRGPGSYNSPLHF
CDR3 DNA: TGTGCCAGCAGCTTGGGGCGGGGCCCCGGGTCCTATAATTCACCCCTCCACTTT

clone size: .
V gene: TRBV5-4
J gene: TRBJ2-7
D gene: TRBD2
CDR3 protein: CASSFTSGFNPYEQYF
CDR3 DNA: TGTGCCAGCAGCTTCACTAGCGGATTTAACCCCTACGAGCAGTACTTC

clone size: .
V gene: TRBV6-5
J gene: TRBJ1-6
D gene: .
CDR3 protein: CASSYLEGTEPSPLHF
CDR3 DNA: TGTGCCAGCAGTTACCTCGAGGGGACGGAACCGTCACCCCTCCACTTT

clone size: .
V gene: TRBV5-1
J gene: TRBJ2-3
D gene: .
CDR3 protein: CASSLGDTQYF
CDR3 DNA: TGCGCCAGCAGCTTGGGTGATACGCAGTATTTT

clone size: .
V gene: TRBV29-1
J gene: TRBJ2-3
D gene: TRBD2
CDR3 protein: CSSGGIGTDTQYF
CDR3 DNA: TGCAGCTCGGGGGGAATTGGAACAGATACGCAGTATTTT

clone size: .
V gene: TRBV19
J gene: TRBJ1-5
D gene: .
CDR3 protein: CASSIGSSSTQPQHF
CDR3 DNA: TGTGCCAGTAGTATAGGGTCGAGCTCAACCCAGCCCCAGCATTTT

clone size: .
V gene: TRBV11-2
J gene: TRBJ1-1
D gene: .
CDR3 protein: CASSFDGSSEAFF
CDR3 DNA: TGTGCCAGCAGCTTCGACGGTTCCTCTGAAGCTTTCTTT

clone size: .
V gene: TRBV2
J gene: TRBJ2-3
D gene: TRBD2
CDR3 protein: CASSEGLAGATQYF
CDR3 DNA: TGTGCCAGCAGTGAAGGACTAGCGGGGGCTACGCAGTATTTT